The rows below give T cell receptor beta chains drawn from one sample of a study of radiation and T cells in renal cell carcinoma. Data came from immunoSEQ multiplex PCR; TCRdb stores just in-frame clones and leaves some out. The sample shows about 64,000 clones, 60% to 85% of them seen only once. The sequences come from blood, collected from a patient whose treatment included radiotherapy and nephrectomy. Source of these receptors: a man in his 60s with renal cell carcinoma. Each CDR3 is given with its conserved first and last residue. A D gene is named only where the DNA matches it firmly. Rows may omit the clone size; those that give it use once, few, many or a size class.

j_call clone_size v_call d_call cdr3_nt cdr3_aa
TRBJ2-1 many TRBV4-3 TRBD1 TGCGCCAGCAGCCAAGGACAGGGTTTGGGCAATGAGCAGTTCTTC CASSQGQGLGNEQFF
TRBJ2-7 few TRBV11-2 . TGTGCCAGCAGCTCGAATGCGGTCGGGGAGCAGTACTTC CASSSNAVGEQYF
TRBJ1-1 . TRBV27 . TGTGCCAGCAGTTTACAGCTTCACAACACTGAAGCTTTCTTT CASSLQLHNTEAFF
TRBJ2-6 . TRBV27 . TGTGCCAGCAGTTTTGAGTTGTCAGGGGCCAACGTCCTGACTTTC CASSFELSGANVLTF
TRBJ1-5 . TRBV19 . TGTGCCAGTAGTGGGAGGAACAATCAGCCCCAGCATTTT CASSGRNNQPQHF
TRBJ2-3 . TRBV7-6 TRBD2 TGTGCCAGCAGCTTAGCCAGCGGGGGGGGGAAAAGCACAGATACGCAGTATTTT CASSLASGGGKSTDTQYF
TRBJ2-1 . TRBV19 . TGTGCCAGTAGTATTTGGGGGCGTAGTTTAGGGAATGAGCAGTTCTTC CASSIWGRSLGNEQFF
TRBJ1-1 . TRBV11-1 TRBD1 TGTGCCAGCAGCTCCCCCGTGGCTGCGGGACAGGGACGGGGGACTGAAGCTTTCTTT CASSSPVAAGQGRGTEAFF
TRBJ1-4 once TRBV19 . TGTGCCAGTAGTATAAGTAGCTTGCGACAGGACCTTGCAACTAATGAAAAACTGTTTTTT CASSISSLRQDLATNEKLFF
TRBJ2-1 once TRBV15 . TGTGCCACCAGCAGGGGGCGAAGCAATGAGCAGTTCTTC CATSRGRSNEQFF
TRBJ2-1 . TRBV19 . TGTGCCAGTAGTCCCGGGACTCCCCCCGAGCAGTTCTTC CASSPGTPPEQFF